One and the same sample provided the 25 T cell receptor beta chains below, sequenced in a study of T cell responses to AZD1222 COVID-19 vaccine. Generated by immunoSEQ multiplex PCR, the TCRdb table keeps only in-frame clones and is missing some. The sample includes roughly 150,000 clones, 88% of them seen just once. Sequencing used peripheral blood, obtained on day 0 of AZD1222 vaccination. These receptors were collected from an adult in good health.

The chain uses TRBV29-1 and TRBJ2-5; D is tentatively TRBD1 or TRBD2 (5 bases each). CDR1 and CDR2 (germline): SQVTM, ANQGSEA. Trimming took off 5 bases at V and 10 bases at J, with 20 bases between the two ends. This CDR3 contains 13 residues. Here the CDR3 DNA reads TGCAGCGTTCGGGCCAACCCGGTTGGGGGCCAGTACTTC. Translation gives CSVRANPVGGQYF.

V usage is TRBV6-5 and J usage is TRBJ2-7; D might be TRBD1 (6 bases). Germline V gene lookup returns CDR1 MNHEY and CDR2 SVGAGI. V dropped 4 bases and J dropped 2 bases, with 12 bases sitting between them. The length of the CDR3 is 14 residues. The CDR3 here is CASSLTDRPYEQYF. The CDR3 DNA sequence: TGTGCCAGCAGTTTGACCGACAGGCCCTACGAGCAGTACTTC.

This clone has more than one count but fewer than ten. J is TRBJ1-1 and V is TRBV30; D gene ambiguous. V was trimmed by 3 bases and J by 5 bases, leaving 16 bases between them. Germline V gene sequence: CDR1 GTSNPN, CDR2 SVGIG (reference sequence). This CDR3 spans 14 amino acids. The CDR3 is CAWSVGRRQTEAFF. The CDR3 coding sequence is TGTGCCTGGAGCGTAGGGAGGAGGCAAACTGAAGCTTTCTTT. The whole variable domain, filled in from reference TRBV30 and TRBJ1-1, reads SQTIHQWPATLVQPVGSPLSLECTVEGTSNPNLYWYRQAAGRGLQLLFYSVGIGQISSEVPQNLSASRPQDRQFILSSKKLLLSDSGFYLCAWSVGRRQTEAFFGQGTRLTVV.

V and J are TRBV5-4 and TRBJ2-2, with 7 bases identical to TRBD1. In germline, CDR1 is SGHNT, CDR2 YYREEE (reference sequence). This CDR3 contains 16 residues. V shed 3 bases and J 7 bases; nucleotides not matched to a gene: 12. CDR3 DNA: TGTGCCAGCAGCTCCCTGGGAGAGGGGGCCGGCGGGGAGCTGTTTTTT. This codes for CASSSLGEGAGGELFF.

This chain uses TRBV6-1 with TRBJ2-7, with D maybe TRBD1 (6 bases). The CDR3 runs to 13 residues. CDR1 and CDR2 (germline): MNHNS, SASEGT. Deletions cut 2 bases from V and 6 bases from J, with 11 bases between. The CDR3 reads CASSEWTAGEQYF. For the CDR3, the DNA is TGTGCCAGCAGTGAATGGACAGCTGGCGAGCAGTACTTC.

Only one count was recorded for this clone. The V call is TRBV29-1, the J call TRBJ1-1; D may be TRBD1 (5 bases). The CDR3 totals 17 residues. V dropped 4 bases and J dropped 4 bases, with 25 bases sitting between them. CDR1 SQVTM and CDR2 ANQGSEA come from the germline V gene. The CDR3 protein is CSVAEIGANLRGTEAFF. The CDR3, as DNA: TGCAGCGTTGCGGAGATAGGGGCGAACCTACGTGGCACTGAAGCTTTCTTT. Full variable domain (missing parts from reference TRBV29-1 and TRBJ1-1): SAVISQKPSRDICQRGTSLTIQCQVDSQVTMMFWYRQQPGQSLTLIATANQGSEATYESGFVIDKFPISRPNLTFSTLTVSNMSPEDSSIYLCSVAEIGANLRGTEAFFGQGTRLTVV.

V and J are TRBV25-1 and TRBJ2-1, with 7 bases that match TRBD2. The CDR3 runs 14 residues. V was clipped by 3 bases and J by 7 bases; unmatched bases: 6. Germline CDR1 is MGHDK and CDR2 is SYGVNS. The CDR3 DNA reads TGTGCCAGCAGTGAGTCGGGAGGTAGGAATGAGCAGTTCTTC. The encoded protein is CASSESGGRNEQFF. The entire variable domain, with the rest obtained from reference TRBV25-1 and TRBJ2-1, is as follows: EADIYQTPRYLVIGTGKKITLECSQTMGHDKMYWYQQDPGMELHLIHYSYGVNSTEKGDLSSESTVSRIRTEHFPLTLESARPSHTSQYLCASSESGGRNEQFFGPGTRLTVL.

Written as DNA, the CDR3 is TGTGCCAGCAGTTGGTATCAGGGTCATGGCTACACCTTC. Protein sequence: CASSWYQGHGYTF. V usage is TRBV28 and J usage is TRBJ1-2, with a tentative D call TRBD1 (5 bases). The CDR3 is made up of 13 amino acids. Germline V gives CDR1 MDHEN, CDR2 SYDVKM. The V and J ends lost 4 bases and 6 bases respectively, with 12 bases between them.

The CDR3 here is CATATGVLANTGELFF. The CDR3 region has the DNA TGTGCCACCGCGACAGGGGTATTGGCGAACACCGGGGAGCTGTTTTTT. The V call is TRBV2, the J call TRBJ2-2, with TRBD1 matching over 8 bases. Germline CDR1 is SNHLY and CDR2 is FYNNEI. This CDR3 is built from 16 residues. V trimming: 10 bases; J trimming: 0 bases; junction bases outside the gene matches: 10.

The CDR3 reads CASRRRQNQGGNQPQHF. CDR3 in DNA: TGTGCCAGTAGACGAAGACAGAATCAGGGCGGCAATCAGCCCCAGCATTTT. The chain couples TRBV19 to TRBJ1-5, with D possibly matching TRBD1 (5 bases). The CDR3 runs 17 residues. Per germline, CDR1 LNHDA and CDR2 SQIVND (reference sequence). Trimming removed 6 bases at V and 2 bases at J, with 20 bases between.

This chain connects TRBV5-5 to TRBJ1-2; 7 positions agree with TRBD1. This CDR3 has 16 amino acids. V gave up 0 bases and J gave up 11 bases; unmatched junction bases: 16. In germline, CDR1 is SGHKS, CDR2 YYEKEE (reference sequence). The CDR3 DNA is TGTGCCAGCAGCTTGGAGGGGGCCTCCTCTCTTTACGGTTACACCTTC. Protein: CASSLEGASSLYGYTF.

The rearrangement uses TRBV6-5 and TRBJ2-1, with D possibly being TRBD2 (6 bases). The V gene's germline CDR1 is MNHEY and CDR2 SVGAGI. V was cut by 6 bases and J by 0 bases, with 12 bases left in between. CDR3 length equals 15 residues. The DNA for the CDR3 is TGTGCCAGCAGACCCGGAGGGAGCTCCTACAATGAGCAGTTCTTC. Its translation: CASRPGGSSYNEQFF.

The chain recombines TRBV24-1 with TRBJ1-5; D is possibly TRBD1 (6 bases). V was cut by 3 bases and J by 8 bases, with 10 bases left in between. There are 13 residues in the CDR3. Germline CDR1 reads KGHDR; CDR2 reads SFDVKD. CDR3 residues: CATSDGRGEPQHF. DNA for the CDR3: TGTGCCACCAGTGATGGCAGGGGCGAGCCCCAGCATTTT.

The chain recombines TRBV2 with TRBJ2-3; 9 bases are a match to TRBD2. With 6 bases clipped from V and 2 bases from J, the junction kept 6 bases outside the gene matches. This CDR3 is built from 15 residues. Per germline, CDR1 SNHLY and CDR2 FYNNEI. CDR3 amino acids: CASRLTSGYTDTQYF. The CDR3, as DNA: TGTGCCAGCAGGTTAACTAGCGGGTACACAGATACGCAGTATTTT.

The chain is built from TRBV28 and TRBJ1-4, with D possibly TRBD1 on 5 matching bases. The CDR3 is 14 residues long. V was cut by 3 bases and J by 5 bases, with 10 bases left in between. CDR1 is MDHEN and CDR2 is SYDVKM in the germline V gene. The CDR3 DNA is TGTGCCAGCAGTTTGGAACAGGTGAATGAAAAACTGTTTTTT. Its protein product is CASSLEQVNEKLFF.

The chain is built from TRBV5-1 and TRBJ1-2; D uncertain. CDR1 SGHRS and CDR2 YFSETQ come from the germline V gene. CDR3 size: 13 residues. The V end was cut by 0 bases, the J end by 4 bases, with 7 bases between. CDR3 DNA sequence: TGCGCCAGCAGCTTGGAGGGATTCTATGGCTACACCTTC. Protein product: CASSLEGFYGYTF.

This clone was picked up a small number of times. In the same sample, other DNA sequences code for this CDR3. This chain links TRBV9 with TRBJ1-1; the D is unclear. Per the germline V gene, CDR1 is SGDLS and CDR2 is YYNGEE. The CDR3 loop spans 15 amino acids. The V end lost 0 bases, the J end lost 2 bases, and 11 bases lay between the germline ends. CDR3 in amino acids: CASSVGALGNTEAFF. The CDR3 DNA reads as TGTGCCAGCAGCGTAGGAGCGTTGGGTAACACTGAAGCTTTCTTT.

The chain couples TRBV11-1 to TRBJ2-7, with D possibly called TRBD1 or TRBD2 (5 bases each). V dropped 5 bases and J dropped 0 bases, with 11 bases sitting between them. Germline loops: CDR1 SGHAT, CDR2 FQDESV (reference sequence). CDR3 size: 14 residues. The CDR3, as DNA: TGTGCCAGCAGCCCGGGGACGGTCTCCTACGAGCAGTACTTC. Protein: CASSPGTVSYEQYF.

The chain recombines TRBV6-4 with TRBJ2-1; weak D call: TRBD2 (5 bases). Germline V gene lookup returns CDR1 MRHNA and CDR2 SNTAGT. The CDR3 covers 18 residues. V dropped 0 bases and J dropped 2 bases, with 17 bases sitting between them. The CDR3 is CASSDSKRTRDAYNEQFF. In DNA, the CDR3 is TGTGCCAGCAGTGACTCGAAGCGGACTCGAGACGCCTACAATGAGCAGTTCTTC.

Here the CDR3 DNA reads TGTGCCCGCAAAGCGAGCCGCTATGGCTACACCTTC. Translation gives CARKASRYGYTF. The gene calls are TRBV5-8 and TRBJ1-2; the D is unclear. The CDR3 has 12 amino acids. Between the trimmed V and J ends, which lost 10 bases and 4 bases, there was a span of 14 bases. Germline-derived CDR1 and CDR2 are SGHTS and YDEGEE.

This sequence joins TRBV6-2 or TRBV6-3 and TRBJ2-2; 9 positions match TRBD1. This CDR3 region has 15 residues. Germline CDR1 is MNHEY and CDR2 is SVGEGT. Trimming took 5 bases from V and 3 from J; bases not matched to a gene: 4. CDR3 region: CASSRRQGDTGELFF. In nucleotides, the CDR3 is TGTGCCAGCAGTAGAAGACAGGGGGACACCGGGGAGCTGTTTTTT.

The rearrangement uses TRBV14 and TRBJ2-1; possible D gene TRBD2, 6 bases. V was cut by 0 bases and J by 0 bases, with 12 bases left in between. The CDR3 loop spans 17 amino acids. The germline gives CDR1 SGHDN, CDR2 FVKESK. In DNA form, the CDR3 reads TGTGCCAGCAGCCAAGATATCGGGACTTCCTCCTACAATGAGCAGTTCTTC. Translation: CASSQDIGTSSYNEQFF.

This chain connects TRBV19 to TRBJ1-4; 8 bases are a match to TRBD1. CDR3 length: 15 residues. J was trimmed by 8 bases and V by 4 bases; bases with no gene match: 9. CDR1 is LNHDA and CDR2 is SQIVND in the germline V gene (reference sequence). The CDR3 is CASSRSGGLGEKLFF. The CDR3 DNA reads TGTGCCAGTAGTAGGTCAGGGGGCCTCGGAGAAAAACTGTTTTTT.

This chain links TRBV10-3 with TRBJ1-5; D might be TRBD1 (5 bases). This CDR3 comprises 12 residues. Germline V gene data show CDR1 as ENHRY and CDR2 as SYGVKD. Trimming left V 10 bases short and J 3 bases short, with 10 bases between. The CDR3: CATRGPNQPQHF. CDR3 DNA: TGTGCCACGAGGGGCCCCAATCAGCCCCAGCATTTT.

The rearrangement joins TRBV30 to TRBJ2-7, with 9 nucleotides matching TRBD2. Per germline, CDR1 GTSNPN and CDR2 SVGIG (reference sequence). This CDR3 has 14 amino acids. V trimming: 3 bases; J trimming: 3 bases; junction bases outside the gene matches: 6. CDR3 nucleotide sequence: TGTGCCTGGAGGAGACTAGCGGAGGGCTACGAGCAGTACTTC. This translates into CAWRRLAEGYEQYF.